The rows below give T cell receptor beta chains drawn from one sample of a study of blood T cells in healthy people across ages. Each CDR3 protein gets one entry after TCRdb re-called the 5' RACE reads with MiXCR. The table lists about 1.7 million distinct CDR3 sequences, roughly 27% of them singletons. The sequencing input was blood. All receptors come from a woman in her twenties or thirties in good health. Each CDR3 is given with its conserved first and last residue. Each record gives: CDR3 DNA, CDR3 protein, clone size, V gene, CDR3 length, J gene, D gene. The D gene is left open where the match is weak. Expanded clones are given a class, and other clones once, few, many or no size at all.

TGTGCCATCAGTGCAGGGGACCCACCCCTCCACTTT | CAISAGDPPLHF | - | TRBV10-3 | 12 | TRBJ1-6 | -
TGCGCCAGCAGCTTGGCCGGGCCAGGGGCAGATACGCAGTATTTT | CASSLAGPGADTQYF | - | TRBV5-1 | 15 | TRBJ2-3 | -
TGCAGTGCTTTGGCTTGGGAGGGGAACATTCAGTACTTC | CSALAWEGNIQYF | - | TRBV20-1 | 13 | TRBJ2-4 | TRBD2
TGTGCCAGCAGCCAAGATCAGGGTAGCTACGAGCAGTACTTC | CASSQDQGSYEQYF | many | TRBV4-2 | 14 | TRBJ2-7 | -
TGTGCCAGCGTTCACGTGGACATCCAAGAGACCCAGTACTTC | CASVHVDIQETQYF | few | TRBV27 | 14 | TRBJ2-5 | -
TGCAGTGCTACCACCCAAGGGATGAACACTGAAGCTTTCTTT | CSATTQGMNTEAFF | - | TRBV20-1 | 14 | TRBJ1-1 | -
TGTGCCAGCACCCCGCTCTACGAGCAGTACTTC | CASTPLYEQYF | few | TRBV21-1 | 11 | TRBJ2-7 | -
TGTGCCAGCAGCGTATCGGGACTAGCGGGGAACAATGAGCAGTTCTTC | CASSVSGLAGNNEQFF | many | TRBV7-9 | 16 | TRBJ2-1 | TRBD2
TGTGCCAGCAGCCGGGATGTTTCCCCTCTCTCCTACGAGCAGTTCTTC | CASSRDVSPLSYEQFF | few | TRBV7-2 | 16 | TRBJ2-1 | -
TGTGCCAGCTCACCACGGTCGCTTCCCTACGAGCAGTACTTC | CASSPRSLPYEQYF | - | TRBV18 | 14 | TRBJ2-7 | -
TGTGCCAGCAGTTCGGCGGGGACAGTGAACACCGGGGAGCTGTTTTTT | CASSSAGTVNTGELFF | - | TRBV12-3/TRBV12-4 | 16 | TRBJ2-2 | -
TGTGCCAGCCGAATGGATGCCCCCTACGAGCAGTACTTC | CASRMDAPYEQYF | many | TRBV2 | 13 | TRBJ2-7 | -
TGCAGTGCCACTAGCGACACCGGGGAGCTGTTTTTT | CSATSDTGELFF | - | TRBV20-1 | 12 | TRBJ2-2 | TRBD2
TGTGCCGGCAGTTCCAGGGTAAATGAGCAGTTCTTC | CAGSSRVNEQFF | few | TRBV12-3/TRBV12-4 | 12 | TRBJ2-1 | -
TGTGCCAGCAGCGACAGCGACTGGCCTTATGGCTGCACCTTC | CASSDSDWPYGCTF | - | TRBV2 | 14 | TRBJ1-2 | -
TGTGCCAGCAGAATGCATTTTAGCAATCTGCCCCAGCATTTT | CASRMHFSNLPQHF | - | TRBV2 | 14 | TRBJ1-5 | -
TGTGCCAGCAGTGGAACGGACAGGGGGTACAGTGAGCAGTTCTTC | CASSGTDRGYSEQFF | few | TRBV6-2/TRBV6-3 | 15 | TRBJ2-1 | TRBD1
TGCAGTGCTAGGCGGGACAGTTATGAAAAACTGTTTTTT | CSARRDSYEKLFF | - | TRBV20-1 | 13 | TRBJ1-4 | TRBD1
TGTGCCAGCAGCCAAGATGGTGGGGCCGAGCAGTACTTC | CASSQDGGAEQYF | - | TRBV3-1 | 13 | TRBJ2-7 | -
TGTGCCAGCAGCTTAGTGGGCTACGAGAACTATGGCTACACCTTC | CASSLVGYENYGYTF | many | TRBV7-9 | 15 | TRBJ1-2 | -
TGTGCCAGCAGCGTAGCTTTCGGGGATTGGGAAGAGACCCAGTACTTC | CASSVAFGDWEETQYF | - | TRBV9 | 16 | TRBJ2-5 | -
TGCAGCCAAGGGGATTTAGAGACCCAGTACTTC | CSQGDLETQYF | few | TRBV29-1 | 11 | TRBJ2-5 | -
TGTGCCAGCAGTGACACAACCAGGGTTCAAGGCGAGCAGTACTTC | CASSDTTRVQGEQYF | many | TRBV2 | 15 | TRBJ2-7 | -
TGTGCCAGCAGTGTGGCCAGATCCCGGTACGAGCAGTACTTC | CASSVARSRYEQYF | - | TRBV2 | 14 | TRBJ2-7 | -